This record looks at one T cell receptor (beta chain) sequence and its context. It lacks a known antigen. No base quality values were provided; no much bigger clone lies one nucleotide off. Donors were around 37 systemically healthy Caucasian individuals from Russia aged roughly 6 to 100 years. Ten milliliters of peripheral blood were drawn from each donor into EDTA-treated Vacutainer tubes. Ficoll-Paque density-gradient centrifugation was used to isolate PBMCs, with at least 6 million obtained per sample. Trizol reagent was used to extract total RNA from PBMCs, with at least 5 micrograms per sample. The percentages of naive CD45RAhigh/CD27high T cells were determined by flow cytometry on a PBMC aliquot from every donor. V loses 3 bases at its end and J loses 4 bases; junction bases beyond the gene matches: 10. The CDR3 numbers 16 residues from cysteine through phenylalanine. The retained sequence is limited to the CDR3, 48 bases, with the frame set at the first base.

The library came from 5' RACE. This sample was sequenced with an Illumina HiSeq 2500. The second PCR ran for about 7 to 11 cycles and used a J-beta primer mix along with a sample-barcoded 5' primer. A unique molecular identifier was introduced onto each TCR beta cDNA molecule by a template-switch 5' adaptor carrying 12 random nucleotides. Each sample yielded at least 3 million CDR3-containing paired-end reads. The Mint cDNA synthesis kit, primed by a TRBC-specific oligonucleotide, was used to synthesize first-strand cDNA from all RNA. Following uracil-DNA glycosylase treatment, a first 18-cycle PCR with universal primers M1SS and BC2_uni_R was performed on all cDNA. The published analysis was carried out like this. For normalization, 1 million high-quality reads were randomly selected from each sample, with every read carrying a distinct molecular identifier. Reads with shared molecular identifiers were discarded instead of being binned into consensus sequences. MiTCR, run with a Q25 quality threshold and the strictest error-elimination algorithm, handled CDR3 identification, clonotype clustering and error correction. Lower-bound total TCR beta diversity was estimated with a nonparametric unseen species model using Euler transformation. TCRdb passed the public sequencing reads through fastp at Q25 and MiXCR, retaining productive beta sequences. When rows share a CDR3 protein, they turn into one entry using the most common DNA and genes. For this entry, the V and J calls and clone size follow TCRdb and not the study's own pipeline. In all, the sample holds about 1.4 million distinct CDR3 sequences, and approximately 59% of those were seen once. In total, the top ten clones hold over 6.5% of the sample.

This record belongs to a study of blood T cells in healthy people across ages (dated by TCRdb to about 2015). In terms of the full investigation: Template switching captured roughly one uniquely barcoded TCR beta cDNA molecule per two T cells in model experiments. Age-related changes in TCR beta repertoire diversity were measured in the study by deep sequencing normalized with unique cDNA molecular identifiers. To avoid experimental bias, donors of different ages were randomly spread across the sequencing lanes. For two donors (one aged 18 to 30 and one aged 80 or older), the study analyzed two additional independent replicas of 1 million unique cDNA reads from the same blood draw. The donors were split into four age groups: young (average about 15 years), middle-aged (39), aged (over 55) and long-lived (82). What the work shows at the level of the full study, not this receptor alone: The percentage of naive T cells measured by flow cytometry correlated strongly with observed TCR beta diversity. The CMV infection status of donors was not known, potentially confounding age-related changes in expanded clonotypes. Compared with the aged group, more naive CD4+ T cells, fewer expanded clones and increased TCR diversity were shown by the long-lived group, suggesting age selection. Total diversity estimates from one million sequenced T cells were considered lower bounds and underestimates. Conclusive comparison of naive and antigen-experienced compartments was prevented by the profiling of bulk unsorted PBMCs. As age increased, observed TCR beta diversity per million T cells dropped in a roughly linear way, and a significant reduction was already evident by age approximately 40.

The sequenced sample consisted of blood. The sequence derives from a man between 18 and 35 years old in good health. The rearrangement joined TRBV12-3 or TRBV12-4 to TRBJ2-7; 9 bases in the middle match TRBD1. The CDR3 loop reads CASSFRLGQGKYEQYF. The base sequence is TGTGCCAGCAGTTTTCGCCTCGGACAGGGGAAATACGAGCAGTACTTC.